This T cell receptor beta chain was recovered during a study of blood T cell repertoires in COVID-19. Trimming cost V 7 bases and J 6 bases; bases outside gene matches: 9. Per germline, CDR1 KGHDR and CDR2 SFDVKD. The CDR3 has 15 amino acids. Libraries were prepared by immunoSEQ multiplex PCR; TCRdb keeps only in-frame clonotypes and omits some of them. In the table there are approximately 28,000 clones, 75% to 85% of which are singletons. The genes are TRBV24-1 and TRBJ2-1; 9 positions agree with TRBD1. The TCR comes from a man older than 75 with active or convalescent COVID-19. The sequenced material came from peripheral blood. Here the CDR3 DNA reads TGTGCCACCAGCACGGACAGGGGAAGTTTCAATGAGCAGTTCTTC. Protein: CATSTDRGSFNEQFF.